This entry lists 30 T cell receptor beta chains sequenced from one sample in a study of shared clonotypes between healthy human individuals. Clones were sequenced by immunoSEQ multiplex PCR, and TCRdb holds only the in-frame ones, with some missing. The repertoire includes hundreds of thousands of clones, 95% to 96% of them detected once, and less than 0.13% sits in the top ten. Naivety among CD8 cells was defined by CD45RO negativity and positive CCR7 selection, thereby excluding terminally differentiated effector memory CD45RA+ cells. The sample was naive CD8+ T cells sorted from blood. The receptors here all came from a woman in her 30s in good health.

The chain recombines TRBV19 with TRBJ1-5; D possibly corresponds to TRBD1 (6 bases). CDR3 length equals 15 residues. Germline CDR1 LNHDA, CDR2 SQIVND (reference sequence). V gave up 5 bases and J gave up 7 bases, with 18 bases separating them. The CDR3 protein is CASSEDSGALQPQHF. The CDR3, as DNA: TGTGCCAGTAGTGAGGACAGCGGGGCACTCCAGCCCCAGCATTTT.

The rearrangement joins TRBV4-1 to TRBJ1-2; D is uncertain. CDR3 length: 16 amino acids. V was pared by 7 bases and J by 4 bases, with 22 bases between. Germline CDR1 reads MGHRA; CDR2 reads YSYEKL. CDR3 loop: CASTSTSAPGIYGYTF. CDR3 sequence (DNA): TGCGCCAGCACCTCTACCTCGGCCCCCGGAATCTATGGCTACACCTTC.

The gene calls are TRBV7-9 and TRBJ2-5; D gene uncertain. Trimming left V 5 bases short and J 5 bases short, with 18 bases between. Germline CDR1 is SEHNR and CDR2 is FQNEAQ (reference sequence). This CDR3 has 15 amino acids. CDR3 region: CASSPPSSAGETQYF. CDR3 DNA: TGTGCCAGCAGCCCCCCAAGCTCCGCCGGGGAGACCCAGTACTTC.

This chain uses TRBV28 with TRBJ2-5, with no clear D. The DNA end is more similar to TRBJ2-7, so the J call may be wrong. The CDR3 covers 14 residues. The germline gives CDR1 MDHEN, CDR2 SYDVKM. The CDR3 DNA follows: TGTGCCAGCAGTTTATGGGCTAGCTCCTACGAGCAGTACTTC. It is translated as CASSLWASSYEQYF.

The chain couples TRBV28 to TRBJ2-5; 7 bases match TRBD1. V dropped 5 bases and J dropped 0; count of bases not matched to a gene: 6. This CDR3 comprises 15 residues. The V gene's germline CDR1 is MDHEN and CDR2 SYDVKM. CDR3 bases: TGTGCCAGCAGTCTAACGGACAGGAACCAAGAGACCCAGTACTTC. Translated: CASSLTDRNQETQYF.

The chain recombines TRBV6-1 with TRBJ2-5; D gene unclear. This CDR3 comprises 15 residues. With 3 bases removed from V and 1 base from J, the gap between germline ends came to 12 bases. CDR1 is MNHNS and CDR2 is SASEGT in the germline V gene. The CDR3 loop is CASSELAVRQETQYF. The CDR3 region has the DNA TGTGCCAGCAGTGAGTTGGCCGTTCGCCAAGAGACCCAGTACTTC.

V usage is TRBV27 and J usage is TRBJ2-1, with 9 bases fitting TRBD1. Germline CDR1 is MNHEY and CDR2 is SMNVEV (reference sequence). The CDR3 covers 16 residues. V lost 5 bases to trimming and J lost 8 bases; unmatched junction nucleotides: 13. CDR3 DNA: TGTGCCAGCAGTCCCTCCCGCGGGACAGGGATGTATGAGCAGTTCTTC. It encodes CASSPSRGTGMYEQFF.

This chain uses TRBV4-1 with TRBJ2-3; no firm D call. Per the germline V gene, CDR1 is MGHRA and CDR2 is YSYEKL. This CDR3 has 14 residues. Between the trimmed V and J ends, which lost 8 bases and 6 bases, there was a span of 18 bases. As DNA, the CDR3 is TGCGCCAGCTCCACCGGACGGCCTTTGGATACGCAGTATTTT. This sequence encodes CASSTGRPLDTQYF.

The CDR3 DNA sequence: TGTGCCAGCAGGCCGGGGGCGGGAGTTCGAAACGGGGAGCTGTTTTTT. As protein: CASRPGAGVRNGELFF. The chain recombines TRBV6-4 with TRBJ2-2, with D possibly TRBD2 on 7 matching bases. This CDR3 region has 16 residues. Trimming cost V 6 bases and J 7 bases, with 21 bases left between them. Germline-derived CDR1 and CDR2 are MRHNA and SNTAGT.

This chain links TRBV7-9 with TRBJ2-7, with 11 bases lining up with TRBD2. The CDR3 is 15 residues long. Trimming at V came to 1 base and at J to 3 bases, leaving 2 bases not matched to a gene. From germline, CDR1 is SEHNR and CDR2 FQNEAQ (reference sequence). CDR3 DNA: TGTGCCAGCAGCTTAGAGACTAGCGGGGTCTACGAGCAGTACTTC. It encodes CASSLETSGVYEQYF.

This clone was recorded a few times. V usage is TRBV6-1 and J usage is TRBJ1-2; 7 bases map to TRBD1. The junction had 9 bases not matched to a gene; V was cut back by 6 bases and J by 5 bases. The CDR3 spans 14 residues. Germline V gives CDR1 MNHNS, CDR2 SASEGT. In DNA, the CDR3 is TGTGCCAGCAGCCCCCTTGACAGGGTGTATGGCTACACCTTC. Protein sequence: CASSPLDRVYGYTF.

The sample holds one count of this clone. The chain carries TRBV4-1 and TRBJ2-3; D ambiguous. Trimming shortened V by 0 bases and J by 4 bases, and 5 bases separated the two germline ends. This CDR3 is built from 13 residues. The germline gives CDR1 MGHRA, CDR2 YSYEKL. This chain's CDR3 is CASSQEPPDTQYF. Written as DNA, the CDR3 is TGCGCCAGCAGCCAAGAGCCCCCAGATACGCAGTATTTT.

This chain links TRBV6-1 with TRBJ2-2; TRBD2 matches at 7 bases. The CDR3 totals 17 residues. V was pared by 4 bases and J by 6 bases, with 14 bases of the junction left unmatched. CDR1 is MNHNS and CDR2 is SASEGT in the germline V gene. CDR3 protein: CASSGLLAGLVSGELFF. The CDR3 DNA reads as TGTGCCAGCAGTGGACTATTAGCGGGTCTGGTTTCCGGGGAGCTGTTTTTT.

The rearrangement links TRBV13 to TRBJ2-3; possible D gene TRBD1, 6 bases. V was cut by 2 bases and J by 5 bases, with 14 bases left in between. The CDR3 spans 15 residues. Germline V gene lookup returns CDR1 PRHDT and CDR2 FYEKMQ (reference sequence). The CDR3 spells CASSLMGAPGDTQYF. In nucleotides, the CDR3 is TGTGCCAGCAGCTTAATGGGGGCTCCGGGAGATACGCAGTATTTT. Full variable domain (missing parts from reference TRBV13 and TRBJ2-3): AAGVIQSPRHLIKEKRETATLKCYPIPRHDTVYWYQQGPGQDPQFLISFYEKMQSDKGSIPDRFSAQQFSDYHSELNMSSLELGDSALYFCASSLMGAPGDTQYFGPGTRLTVL.

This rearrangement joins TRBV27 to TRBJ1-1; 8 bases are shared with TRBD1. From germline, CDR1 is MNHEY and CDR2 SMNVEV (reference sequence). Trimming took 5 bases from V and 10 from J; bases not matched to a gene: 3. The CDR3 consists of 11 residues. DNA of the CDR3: TGTGCCAGCAGTGGCGGGACAGGAGCTTTCTTT. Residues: CASSGGTGAFF.

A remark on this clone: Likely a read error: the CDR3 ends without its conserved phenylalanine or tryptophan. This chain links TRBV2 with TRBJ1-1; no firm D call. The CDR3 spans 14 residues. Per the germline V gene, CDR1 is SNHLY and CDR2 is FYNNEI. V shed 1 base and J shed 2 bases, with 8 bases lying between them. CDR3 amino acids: CASSEEWRNTEAFL. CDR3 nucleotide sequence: TGTGCCAGCAGTGAAGAGTGGAGAAACACTGAAGCTTTCCTT.

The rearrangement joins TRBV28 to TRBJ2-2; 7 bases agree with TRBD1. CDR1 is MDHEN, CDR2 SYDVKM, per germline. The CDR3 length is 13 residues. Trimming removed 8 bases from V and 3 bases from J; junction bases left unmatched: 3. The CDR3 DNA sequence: TGTGCCAGCCACGGGACAGACACCGGGGAGCTGTTTTTT. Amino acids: CASHGTDTGELFF.

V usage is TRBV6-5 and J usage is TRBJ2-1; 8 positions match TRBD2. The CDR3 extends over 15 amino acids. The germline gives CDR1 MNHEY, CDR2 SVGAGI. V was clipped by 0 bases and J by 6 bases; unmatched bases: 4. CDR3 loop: CASSYSSGTSNEQFF. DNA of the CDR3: TGTGCCAGCAGTTACTCCTCCGGGACTAGCAATGAGCAGTTCTTC.

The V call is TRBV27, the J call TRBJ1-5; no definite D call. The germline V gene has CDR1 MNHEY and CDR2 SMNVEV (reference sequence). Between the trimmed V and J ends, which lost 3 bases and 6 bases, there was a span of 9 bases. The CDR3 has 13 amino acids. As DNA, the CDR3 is TGTGCCAGCAGTTTTATTACGGGTCAGCCCCAGCATTTT. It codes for CASSFITGQPQHF.

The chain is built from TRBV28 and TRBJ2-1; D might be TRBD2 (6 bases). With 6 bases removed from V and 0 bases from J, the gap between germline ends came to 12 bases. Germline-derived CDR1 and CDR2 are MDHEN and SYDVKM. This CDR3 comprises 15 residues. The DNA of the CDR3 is TGTGCCAGCAGGGACGGGACTGCCTCCTACAATGAGCAGTTCTTC. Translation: CASRDGTASYNEQFF.

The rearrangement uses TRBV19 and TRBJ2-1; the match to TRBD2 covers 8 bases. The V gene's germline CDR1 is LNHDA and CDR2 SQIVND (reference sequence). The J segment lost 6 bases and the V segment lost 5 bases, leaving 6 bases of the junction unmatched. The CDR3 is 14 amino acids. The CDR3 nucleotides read TGTGCCAGTAGTGGGCGGGAGGACTTCAATGAGCAGTTCTTC. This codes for CASSGREDFNEQFF.

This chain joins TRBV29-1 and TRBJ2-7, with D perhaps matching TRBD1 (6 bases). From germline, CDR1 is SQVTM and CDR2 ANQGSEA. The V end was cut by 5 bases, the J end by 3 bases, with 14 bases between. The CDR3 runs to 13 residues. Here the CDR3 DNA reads TGCAGCGTTACCGGGACATCCAACTACGAGCAGTACTTC. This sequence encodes CSVTGTSNYEQYF.

In DNA, the CDR3 is TGTGCCAGCAGCTTAGATGGAGCCACCACCTATTACGAGCAGTACTTC. Translating gives CASSLDGATTYYEQYF. The chain has TRBV11-2 and TRBJ2-7; D remains ambiguous. The CDR3 has 16 amino acids. The ends were cut back, 0 bases at V and 4 bases at J, with 16 bases in the middle. Germline values: CDR1 SGHAT, CDR2 FQNNGV.

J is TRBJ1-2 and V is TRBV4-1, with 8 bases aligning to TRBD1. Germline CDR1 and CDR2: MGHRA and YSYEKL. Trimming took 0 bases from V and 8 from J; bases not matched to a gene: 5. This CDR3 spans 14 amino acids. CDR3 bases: TGCGCCAGCAGCCAAGAATCAGGGGGCGTAGGCTACACCTTC. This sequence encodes CASSQESGGVGYTF.

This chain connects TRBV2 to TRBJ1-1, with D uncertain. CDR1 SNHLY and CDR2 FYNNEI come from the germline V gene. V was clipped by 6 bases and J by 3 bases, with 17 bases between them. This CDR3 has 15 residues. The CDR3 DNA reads TGTGCCAGCAGAGCTGATCATTGGGGTTACACTGAAGCTTTCTTT. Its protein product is CASRADHWGYTEAFF.

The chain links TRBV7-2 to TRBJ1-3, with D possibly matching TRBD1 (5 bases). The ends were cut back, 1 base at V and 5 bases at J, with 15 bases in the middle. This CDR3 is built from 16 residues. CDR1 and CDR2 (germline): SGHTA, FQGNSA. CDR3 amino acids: CASSLDSGQFRNTIYF. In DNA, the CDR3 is TGTGCCAGCAGCTTAGACTCAGGGCAGTTTCGAAACACCATATATTTT.

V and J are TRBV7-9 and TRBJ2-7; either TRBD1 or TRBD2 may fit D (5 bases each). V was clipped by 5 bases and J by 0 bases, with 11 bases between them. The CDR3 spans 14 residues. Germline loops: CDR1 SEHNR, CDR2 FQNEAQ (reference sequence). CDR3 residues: CASSGPGASYEQYF. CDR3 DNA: TGTGCCAGCAGCGGGCCCGGGGCCTCCTACGAGCAGTACTTC.

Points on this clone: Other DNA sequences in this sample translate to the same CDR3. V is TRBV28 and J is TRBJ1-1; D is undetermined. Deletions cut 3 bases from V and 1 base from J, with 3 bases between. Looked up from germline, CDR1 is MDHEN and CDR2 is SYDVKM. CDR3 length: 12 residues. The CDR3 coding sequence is TGTGCCAGCAGTTTTAAGAACACTGAAGCTTTCTTT. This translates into CASSFKNTEAFF.

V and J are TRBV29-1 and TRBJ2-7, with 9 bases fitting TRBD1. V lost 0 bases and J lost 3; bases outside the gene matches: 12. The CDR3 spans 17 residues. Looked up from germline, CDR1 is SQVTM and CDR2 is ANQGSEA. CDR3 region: CSVEDWSGQGDFYEQYF. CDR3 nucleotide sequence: TGCAGCGTTGAAGATTGGTCGGGACAGGGAGATTTCTACGAGCAGTACTTC.

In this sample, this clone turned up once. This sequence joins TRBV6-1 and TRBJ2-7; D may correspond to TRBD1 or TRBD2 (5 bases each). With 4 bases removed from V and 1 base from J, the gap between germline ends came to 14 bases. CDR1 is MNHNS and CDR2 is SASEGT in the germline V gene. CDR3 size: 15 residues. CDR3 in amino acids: CASSVGGGASYEQYF. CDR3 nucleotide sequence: TGTGCCAGCAGTGTCGGTGGGGGAGCGTCCTACGAGCAGTACTTC.